Below are 26 T cell receptor beta chains sequenced from a single sample in a study of blood T cell repertoires in COVID-19. The table came from immunoSEQ multiplex PCR; TCRdb's copy has only in-frame clones and leaves some out. The sample has over 300,000 clones; approximately 84% are singletons. Source material: PBMCs or T cells enriched from blood (not recorded which). The receptors shown here come from a woman in her late teens or twenties who had recovered from COVID-19.

This clone came up once. The chain employs TRBV28 and TRBJ2-1, with a weak D call TRBD1 (6 bases). This CDR3 spans 21 amino acids. Germline V gene lookup returns CDR1 MDHEN and CDR2 SYDVKM. V was clipped by 5 bases and J by 0 bases, with 29 bases between them. Here the CDR3 reads CASSLYSLIFQGSSSYNEQFF. The CDR3 DNA sequence: TGTGCCAGCAGTCTATACTCCCTAATTTTCCAGGGGTCGAGCTCCTACAATGAGCAGTTCTTC.

The chain recombines TRBV30 with TRBJ1-5; no reliable D call. The V gene lost 2 bases and the J gene lost 1 base, with 15 bases spanning the gap. Germline lookup yields CDR1 GTSNPN and CDR2 SVGIG (reference sequence). There are 16 residues in the CDR3. CDR3 sequence: CAWSWRGPGSNQPQHF. CDR3 DNA: TGTGCCTGGAGTTGGAGAGGGCCGGGGAGCAATCAGCCCCAGCATTTT.

The V and J genes are TRBV5-1 and TRBJ2-2; TRBD2 agrees at 7 bases. The V and J ends lost 1 base and 1 base, in that order; junction bases with no gene match: 4. The CDR3 spans 16 residues. CDR1 and CDR2 (germline): SGHRS, YFSETQ. DNA of the CDR3: TGCGCCAGCAGCTTGACCCTAGCGGTGAACACCGGGGAGCTGTTTTTT. Amino acid sequence: CASSLTLAVNTGELFF.

Only one count was recorded for this clone. The chain links TRBV5-1 to TRBJ2-6; 7 bases match TRBD1. The V gene end was trimmed by 0 bases and the J gene end by 2 bases; junction bases not matched to a gene: 5. The CDR3 covers 17 residues. Germline CDR1 and CDR2: SGHRS and YFSETQ. The CDR3 loop is CASSLEGGYTGANVLTF. DNA for the CDR3: TGCGCCAGCAGCTTGGAAGGGGGCTACACTGGGGCCAACGTCCTGACTTTC.

This sequence joins TRBV19 and TRBJ2-1, with TRBD2 matching over 15 bases. The germline CDR1 and CDR2 sequences are LNHDA and SQIVND (reference sequence). V trimming: 3 bases; J trimming: 6 bases; junction bases outside the gene matches: 6. This CDR3 has 17 amino acids. The CDR3 DNA reads as TGTGCCAGTAGTATGCTTGGACTAGCGGGAGGGCCCAATGAGCAGTTCTTC. Protein product: CASSMLGLAGGPNEQFF.

The rearrangement links TRBV28 to TRBJ2-3, with D maybe TRBD1 (6 bases). This CDR3 has 13 residues. Germline CDR1 is MDHEN and CDR2 is SYDVKM. V dropped 9 bases and J dropped 2 bases, with 12 bases sitting between them. The CDR3 coding sequence is TGTGCCAGTTCGGACAGTCACACAGATACGCAGTATTTT. Protein: CASSDSHTDTQYF.

This clone was observed a few times. The rearrangement links TRBV5-5 to TRBJ1-5; a weak D match, TRBD1 (5 bases). V was trimmed by 0 bases and J by 2 bases, leaving 6 bases between them. The CDR3 has 14 residues. Germline V lookup: CDR1 SGHKS, CDR2 YYEKEE (reference sequence). For the CDR3, the DNA is TGTGCCAGCAGCTTGGAAGGGGGCAATCAGCCCCAGCATTTT. Translation gives CASSLEGGNQPQHF. The full variable domain, completed using reference TRBV5-5 and TRBJ1-5, is DAGVTQSPTHLIKTRGQQVTLRCSPISGHKSVSWYQQVLGQGPQFIFQYYEKEERGRGNFPDRFSARQFPNYSSELNVNALLLGDSALYLCASSLEGGNQPQHFGDGTRLSIL.

The chain has TRBV27 and TRBJ2-7, with 7 bases aligning to TRBD1. Trimming took 6 bases from V and 2 from J; bases not matched to a gene: 10. Germline CDR1 reads MNHEY; CDR2 reads SMNVEV (reference sequence). This CDR3 is built from 15 residues. The CDR3 reads CASRPPGQPAYEQYF. The CDR3 DNA reads as TGTGCCAGCAGACCCCCGGGACAGCCCGCCTACGAGCAGTACTTC.

The chain has TRBV30 and TRBJ2-3; 9 positions match TRBD2. V shed 3 bases, J shed 3 bases, and the junction held 7 bases outside the gene matches. Germline V gene sequence: CDR1 GTSNPN, CDR2 SVGIG (reference sequence). This CDR3 has 15 amino acids. The CDR3 loop is CAWSRLADNTDTQYF. Here the CDR3 DNA reads TGTGCCTGGAGCAGACTAGCGGATAATACAGATACGCAGTATTTT.

The chain recombines TRBV19 with TRBJ2-2, with 9 bases fitting TRBD1. CDR1 and CDR2 (germline): LNHDA, SQIVND (reference sequence). The J segment lost 6 bases and the V segment lost 4 bases, leaving 9 bases of the junction unmatched. This CDR3 contains 16 residues. CDR3 DNA: TGTGCCAGTAGTACCTCGGGGACAGGGCGGTCCGGGGAGCTGTTTTTT. It specifies CASSTSGTGRSGELFF.

The rearrangement uses TRBV27 and TRBJ1-2, with D perhaps TRBD1 (6 bases). CDR1 and CDR2 from the germline V gene are MNHEY and SMNVEV (reference sequence). The CDR3 totals 16 residues. V was pared by 6 bases and J by 4 bases, with 21 bases between. The CDR3 here is CASRPYTAGVGYGYTF. For the CDR3, the DNA is TGTGCCAGCAGGCCGTATACTGCAGGGGTTGGCTATGGCTACACCTTC.

The rearrangement links TRBV19 to TRBJ1-3; unclear D gene. Trimming shortened V by 6 bases and J by 4 bases, and 10 bases separated the two germline ends. Germline assignment: CDR1 LNHDA and CDR2 SQIVND (reference sequence). CDR3 length: 13 residues. The CDR3 loop reads CASRRELGNTIYF. DNA for the CDR3: TGTGCCAGTAGGCGGGAACTCGGAAACACCATATATTTT.

The chain is built from TRBV2 and TRBJ1-2, with 9 positions matching TRBD1. Germline trimming cut 3 bases from V and 7 bases from J; bases unmatched to any gene: 9. Germline V gives CDR1 SNHLY, CDR2 FYNNEI. This CDR3 spans 15 amino acids. The CDR3 coding sequence is TGTGCCAGCAGTGAGCGACAGGGGGTGCTGGGTGGCTACACCTTC. This translates into CASSERQGVLGGYTF.

The gene calls are TRBV9 and TRBJ1-2, with 9 bases lining up with TRBD1. Germline assignment: CDR1 SGDLS and CDR2 YYNGEE. V lost 3 bases to trimming and J lost 0 bases; unmatched junction nucleotides: 12. CDR3 length: 18 residues. The CDR3 reads CASSAGGDRAESNYGYTF. The CDR3 nucleotides read TGTGCCAGCAGCGCAGGGGGGGACAGGGCCGAATCTAACTATGGCTACACCTTC. Full variable domain (missing parts from reference TRBV9 and TRBJ1-2): DSGVTQTPKHLITATGQRVTLRCSPRSGDLSVYWYQQSLDQGLQFLIQYYNGEERAKGNILERFSAQQFPDLHSELNLSSLELGDSALYFCASSAGGDRAESNYGYTFGSGTRLTVV.

This clone has only a few counts. The gene calls are TRBV4-1 and TRBJ1-2, with 8 positions matching TRBD1. This CDR3 contains 17 residues. The V gene's germline CDR1 is MGHRA and CDR2 YSYEKL. After removal of 1 base from V and 3 bases from J, the junction contained 10 bases not matched to a gene. The DNA of the CDR3 is TGCGCCAGCAGCCAAGTGGGCAGGGGGCGAGTATACTATGGCTACACCTTC. Translation gives CASSQVGRGRVYYGYTF.

This chain joins TRBV7-2 and TRBJ2-6; 10 positions match TRBD1. V trimming: 8 bases; J trimming: 2 bases; junction bases outside the gene matches: 9. This CDR3 has 17 residues. Germline lookup yields CDR1 SGHTA and CDR2 FQGNSA. In nucleotides, the CDR3 is TGTGCCAGCTCTCCCGGGACAGGGGCGACTGGGGCCAACGTCCTGACTTTC. Translation gives CASSPGTGATGANVLTF.

The rearrangement links TRBV7-3 to TRBJ2-1; 8 bases match TRBD2. The CDR3 totals 16 residues. Germline V gene lookup returns CDR1 SGHTA and CDR2 FQGTGA. V lost 5 bases to trimming and J lost 3 bases; unmatched junction nucleotides: 9. CDR3 sequence: CASSPGGEQNYNEQFF. The CDR3 DNA sequence: TGTGCCAGCAGCCCCGGGGGGGAGCAAAACTACAATGAGCAGTTCTTC. The whole variable domain, remainder taken from reference TRBV7-3 and TRBJ2-1, is GAGVSQTPSNKVTEKGKYVELRCDPISGHTALYWYRQSLGQGPEFLIYFQGTGAADDSGLPNDRFFAVRPEGSVSTLKIQRTERGDSAVYLCASSPGGEQNYNEQFFGPGTRLTVL.

The J gene is TRBJ1-6, the V gene TRBV9; 11 bases agree with TRBD1. V lost 4 bases and J lost 11; bases outside the gene matches: 8. The CDR3 is made up of 15 amino acids. Per germline, CDR1 SGDLS and CDR2 YYNGEE. CDR3 DNA: TGTGCCAGCAGCCCTTCGGGACAGGGGGTCACACCCCTCCACTTT. It encodes CASSPSGQGVTPLHF.

This clone was observed a single time. The J gene is TRBJ1-1, the V gene TRBV5-1; perhaps TRBD1 as D (5 bases). Germline values: CDR1 SGHRS, CDR2 YFSETQ. Trimming shortened V by 4 bases and J by 3 bases, and 16 bases separated the two germline ends. CDR3 length: 15 amino acids. CDR3 protein: CASSPGGTDDTEAFF. For the CDR3, the DNA is TGCGCCAGCAGCCCGGGGGGGACTGATGACACTGAAGCTTTCTTT.

This clone turned up a few times. V and J are TRBV28 and TRBJ2-2, with 8 bases that match TRBD1. The V segment lost 6 bases and the J segment 6 bases; nucleotides outside the gene matches: 6. Germline CDR1 MDHEN, CDR2 SYDVKM. The CDR3 consists of 14 residues. DNA of the CDR3: TGTGCCAGCAGGATTTACAGGGGGGCCGGGGAGCTGTTTTTT. It codes for CASRIYRGAGELFF.

V and J are TRBV6-5 and TRBJ1-1, with 7 positions matching TRBD1. Germline CDR1 and CDR2: MNHEY and SVGAGI. There are 14 residues in the CDR3. The ends lost 8 bases at V and 4 bases at J; junction bases unmatched: 10. CDR3 loop: CASAYRGSGTEAFF. CDR3 DNA sequence: TGTGCCAGCGCGTACAGGGGATCTGGCACTGAAGCTTTCTTT.

The CDR3 DNA reads as TGTGCCAGCAGCTTAGATATATGGCCGGGGGTGACTGGAAACACCATATATTTT. It codes for CASSLDIWPGVTGNTIYF. The rearrangement uses TRBV7-9 and TRBJ1-3; D is perhaps TRBD1 (5 bases). Trimming cost V 1 base and J 2 bases, with 18 bases left between them. In germline, CDR1 is SEHNR, CDR2 FQNEAQ (reference sequence). The CDR3 length is 18 residues.

The chain has TRBV7-9 and TRBJ2-7, with 8 bases that match TRBD1. The junction had 8 bases not matched to a gene; V was cut back by 4 bases and J by 6 bases. The CDR3 contains 14 residues. The V gene's germline CDR1 is SEHNR and CDR2 FQNEAQ (reference sequence). The CDR3 DNA reads as TGTGCCAGCAGCTCAGGGACAGGAGGGGTCGAGCAGTACTTC. This encodes CASSSGTGGVEQYF.

The J gene is TRBJ1-1, the V gene TRBV19, with D tentatively TRBD1 (5 bases). V shed 3 bases and J shed 2 bases, with 13 bases lying between them. The CDR3 sequence is 15 residues long. Germline V gives CDR1 LNHDA, CDR2 SQIVND (reference sequence). In DNA form, the CDR3 reads TGTGCCAGTAGTATCTCACGCAGGGCCAACACTGAAGCTTTCTTT. This codes for CASSISRRANTEAFF.

This clone was detected a few times. The V gene is TRBV28, the J gene TRBJ2-7; 9 nucleotides align to TRBD2. The CDR3 has 15 residues. Germline CDR1 reads MDHEN; CDR2 reads SYDVKM. The ends lost 5 bases at V and 0 bases at J; junction bases unmatched: 5. Here the CDR3 reads CASSLNSGSSYEQYF. CDR3 in DNA: TGTGCCAGCAGTCTGAATAGCGGGAGCTCCTACGAGCAGTACTTC.

Only one count was recorded for this clone. The V gene is TRBV4-2, the J gene TRBJ1-4, with TRBD1 matching over 9 bases. The CDR3 has 15 amino acids. CDR1 is LGHNA and CDR2 is YNFKEQ in the germline V gene. The J segment lost 10 bases and the V segment lost 4 bases, leaving 10 bases of the junction unmatched. CDR3 amino acids: CASSRMTGGVGKLFF. CDR3 DNA: TGTGCCAGCAGCCGAATGACAGGGGGGGTCGGAAAACTGTTTTTT.